This T cell receptor (beta chain) appears in the sequencing data of a study of tumor-infiltrating lymphocytes in primary liver carcinoma. About the study: Patients underwent resection of primary liver carcinoma.

The CDR3 is 13 residues long. The germline gives CDR1 SQVTM, CDR2 ANQGSEA. Trimming cost V 8 bases and J 4 bases, with 17 bases left between them. Blood RNA came from unsorted whole blood; germline DNA was also extracted. Researchers generated TCR beta cDNA from 500 to 600 ng of total RNA, relying on a constant-region primer. Libraries of TCR beta came from three nested multiplex PCR rounds with slightly modified ARM-PCR. For approximately 11 cycles apiece, the opening two PCR rounds ran with TRBV1-TRBV30 forward primers and a C-beta reverse primer. TCRdb processed the multiplex PCR reads anew with MiXCR; each CDR3 protein has one entry. The top ten hold 5% to 6.5% of the sample, which has roughly 330,000 distinct CDR3 sequences, approximately 65% seen once.

The receptor was isolated from a man between 35 and 55 years old with primary liver carcinoma and hepatitis B virus infection. The material sequenced was peripheral blood. This chain uses TRBV29-1 with TRBJ1-2; no reliable D call. The CDR3 DNA is TGCAGCATTGCCGGGAGGCAGATCTATGGCTACACCTTC. Amino acid sequence: CSIAGRQIYGYTF.